A single sample gave rise to the 30 T cell receptor beta chains below, sequenced in a study of T-cell memory formation after mild COVID-19. TCRdb passed the 5' RACE reads through MiXCR, listing each CDR3 protein once. The repertoire has some 450,000 distinct CDR3 sequences, around 17% of them found once; the top ten carry 20% to 25%. The sequencing sample was made of PBMCs or a T cell subset sorted from them (not recorded which). These TCRs come from a man aged 18 to 30 who had mild COVID-19 (a few samples of this study predate the infection). Cell type and time point are not known.

This clonotype occurred a few times. This chain links TRBV6-5 with TRBJ1-1, with D unresolved. With 2 bases removed from V and 2 bases from J, the gap between germline ends came to 6 bases. This CDR3 has 13 residues. From germline, CDR1 is MNHEY and CDR2 SVGAGI. CDR3: CASSYKSNTEAFF. The CDR3 DNA sequence: TGTGCCAGCAGTTACAAATCCAACACTGAAGCTTTCTTT.

This clonotype was counted a single time. V is TRBV29-1 and J is TRBJ2-5, with TRBD2 matching 15 bases. The ends lost 4 bases at V and 4 bases at J; junction bases unmatched: 4. The CDR3 is made up of 15 amino acids. From germline, CDR1 is SQVTM and CDR2 ANQGSEA. The CDR3 DNA sequence: TGCAGCGTTGCTGGGACTAGCGGGGGGTTAGAGACCCAGTACTTC. Encoded protein: CSVAGTSGGLETQYF.

This clonotype was detected many times. DNA of the CDR3: TGTGCCAGCAGCCCATCCTCGGGGTCAGATACGCAGTATTTT. Translated, it gives CASSPSSGSDTQYF. J is TRBJ2-3 and V is TRBV7-2, with a possible D match to TRBD2 (5 bases). Per germline, CDR1 SGHTA and CDR2 FQGNSA. Trimming shortened V by 5 bases and J by 4 bases, and 13 bases separated the two germline ends. The CDR3 covers 14 residues.

This clonotype occurred a few times. This chain connects TRBV20-1 to TRBJ1-5, with D unclear. CDR3 length: 14 amino acids. V gave up 1 base and J gave up 5 bases, with 12 bases separating them. Looked up from germline, CDR1 is DFQATT and CDR2 is SNEGSKA (reference sequence). The chain's CDR3 is CSARGEGTYQPQHF. The CDR3 DNA reads as TGCAGTGCTAGAGGGGAGGGCACTTATCAGCCCCAGCATTTT.

This clonotype turned up a few times. V gene TRBV11-2 combines with J gene TRBJ2-7; 7 bases line up with TRBD1. Trimming cost V 5 bases and J 0 bases; bases outside gene matches: 4. Germline assignment: CDR1 SGHAT and CDR2 FQNNGV. The CDR3 is made up of 14 amino acids. The DNA of the CDR3 is TGTGCCAGCAGCCGCCGGGACAGCTCCTACGAGCAGTACGTC. Encoded protein: CASSRRDSSYEQYV.

The gene calls are TRBV27 and TRBJ2-2; D gene unclear. The germline V and J ends were trimmed by 3 bases and 7 bases, with 12 bases remaining between them. The germline V gene encodes CDR1 MNHEY and CDR2 SMNVEV (reference sequence). The length of the CDR3 is 14 residues. In DNA form, the CDR3 reads TGTGCCAGCAGTTTGTGGGCCCACGACGGGGAGCTGTTTTTT. This translates into CASSLWAHDGELFF.

The table lists this clonotype with a few counts. V usage is TRBV9 and J usage is TRBJ2-1; D not certain. V was cut by 7 bases and J by 2 bases, with 16 bases left in between. Looked up from germline, CDR1 is SGDLS and CDR2 is YYNGEE. CDR3 length: 15 residues. CDR3 region: CASPLGTGTYNEQFF. CDR3 DNA sequence: TGTGCCAGCCCCCTTGGAACGGGCACCTACAATGAGCAGTTCTTC.

The CDR3: CASSSPGIYYNEQFF. In nucleotides, the CDR3 is TGTGCCAGCAGTTCGCCGGGAATTTACTACAATGAGCAGTTCTTC. The V and J genes are TRBV6-2 or TRBV6-3 and TRBJ2-1; D perhaps matches TRBD2 (5 bases). Trimming stripped 4 bases from V and 3 bases from J, with 13 bases between. The CDR3 sequence is 15 residues long. Germline-derived CDR1 and CDR2 are MNHEY and SVGEGT.

This clonotype came up many times. The V call is TRBV7-7, the J call TRBJ2-7; 7 bases fit TRBD1. The CDR3 is 14 residues long. V gave up 4 bases and J gave up 7 bases; unmatched junction bases: 10. Germline V CDR1 and CDR2: SSHAT, FNYEAQ (reference sequence). In DNA, the CDR3 is TGTGCCAGCAGCTCTTCGACAGGGTCGGGGGAGCAGTACTTC. As protein: CASSSSTGSGEQYF.

This clonotype was observed a few times. The rearrangement uses TRBV5-1 and TRBJ2-5, with D uncertain. V dropped 4 bases and J dropped 4 bases, with 11 bases sitting between them. In germline, CDR1 is SGHRS, CDR2 YFSETQ. The CDR3 loop spans 13 amino acids. The CDR3: CASSPPQPETQYF. In DNA form, the CDR3 reads TGCGCCAGCAGCCCCCCTCAGCCAGAGACCCAGTACTTC. The full variable domain, with the rest looked up from reference TRBV5-1 and TRBJ2-5, is KAGVTQTPRYLIKTRGQQVTLSCSPISGHRSVSWYQQTPGQGLQFLFEYFSETQRNKGNFPGRFSGRQFSNSRSEMNVSTLELGDSALYLCASSPPQPETQYFGPGTRLLVL.

Ten or more counts support this clonotype. This rearrangement joins TRBV11-2 to TRBJ2-1; D is unclear. The CDR3 has 14 residues. V was shortened by 1 base and J by 3 bases, with 7 bases between the two germline ends. Looked up from germline, CDR1 is SGHAT and CDR2 is FQNNGV. CDR3 sequence (DNA): TGTGCCAGCAGCTTAGGTACGAGCTACAATGAGCAGTTCTTC. Residues: CASSLGTSYNEQFF. Looking up the rest from reference TRBV11-2 and TRBJ2-1 gives the full variable domain: EAGVAQSPRYKIIEKRQSVAFWCNPISGHATLYWYQQILGQGPKLLIQFQNNGVVDDSQLPKDRFSAERLKGVDSTLKIQPAKLEDSAVYLCASSLGTSYNEQFFGPGTRLTVL.

The chain recombines TRBV3-1 with TRBJ1-1; D remains ambiguous. The germline gives CDR1 LGHDT, CDR2 YNNKEL (reference sequence). The CDR3 totals 11 residues. Trimming shortened V by 2 bases and J by 4 bases, and 2 bases separated the two germline ends. This CDR3 is CASSQTTEAFF. In DNA, the CDR3 is TGTGCCAGCAGCCAAACCACTGAAGCTTTCTTT.

J is TRBJ1-2 and V is TRBV6-5; D is unresolved. Trimming removed 6 bases from V and 4 bases from J, with 15 bases in between. The CDR3 has 14 amino acids. Germline assignment: CDR1 MNHEY and CDR2 SVGAGI. The CDR3 DNA reads as TGTGCCAGCAGCAGTGGTCGGGTGGGCTATGGCTACACCTTC. It codes for CASSSGRVGYGYTF.

The rearrangement joins TRBV7-2 to TRBJ1-5, with TRBD1 matching 7 bases. Germline CDR1 SGHTA, CDR2 FQGNSA. The CDR3 contains 15 residues. Trimming removed 6 bases from V and 1 base from J; junction bases left unmatched: 6. For the CDR3, the DNA is TGTGCCAGCAGGCAAACAGGGGAGAGCAATCAGCCCCAGCATTTT. It yields the protein CASRQTGESNQPQHF. Complete variable domain (other parts from reference TRBV7-2 and TRBJ1-5): GAGVSQSPSNKVTEKGKDVELRCDPISGHTALYWYRQSLGQGLEFLIYFQGNSAPDKSGLPSDRFSAERTGGSVSTLTIQRTQQEDSAVYLCASRQTGESNQPQHFGDGTRLSIL.

In regard to this clonotype: Sequence at one end of the junction differs from germline and may be a read error. The chain links TRBV6-5 to TRBJ1-2, with 7 bases aligning to TRBD1. Per the germline V gene, CDR1 is MNHEY and CDR2 is SVGAGI. The CDR3 sequence is 14 residues long. Here the CDR3 reads CARSYAGTEYGYTF. The CDR3, as DNA: TGTGCCAGAAGTTACGCCGGGACAGAGTATGGCTACACCTTC.

This clonotype was seen ten or more times. The J gene is TRBJ1-4, the V gene TRBV4-3, with a tentative D call TRBD1 (6 bases). Deletions cut 0 bases from V and 5 bases from J, with 16 bases between. This CDR3 has 17 amino acids. Germline lookup yields CDR1 LGHNA and CDR2 YSLEER. DNA of the CDR3: TGCGCCAGCAGCCAAGAGACCCGTGGACAGTCAAATGAAAAACTGTTTTTT. This gives the protein CASSQETRGQSNEKLFF.

This clonotype was found a few times. The chain couples TRBV7-2 to TRBJ2-2; the match to TRBD1 covers 8 bases. This CDR3 spans 15 amino acids. After removal of 5 bases from V and 5 bases from J, the junction contained 7 bases not matched to a gene. The germline V gene has CDR1 SGHTA and CDR2 FQGNSA. CDR3 coding DNA: TGTGCCAGCAGCGCCGGGACAGGAGGTACCGGGGAGCTGTTTTTT. As protein: CASSAGTGGTGELFF.

In this sample, this clonotype turned up many times. This chain joins TRBV6-2 or TRBV6-3 and TRBJ2-7; 7 positions agree with TRBD1. Trimming took 0 bases from V and 3 from J; bases not matched to a gene: 2. This CDR3 region has 14 residues. Germline-derived CDR1 and CDR2 are MNHEY and SVGEGT. CDR3 protein: CASSYSGGGYEQYF. CDR3 nucleotide sequence: TGTGCCAGCAGTTACTCAGGGGGCGGCTACGAGCAGTACTTC.

At least ten counts were recorded for this clonotype. This chain joins TRBV10-3 and TRBJ2-3, with 7 bases lining up with TRBD1. Germline CDR1 ENHRY, CDR2 SYGVKD. With 9 bases clipped from V and 2 bases from J, the junction kept 11 bases outside the gene matches. The CDR3 totals 15 residues. In DNA form, the CDR3 reads TGTGCCATAAACCCGACAGGGAACCCCACAGATACGCAGTATTTT. Amino acids: CAINPTGNPTDTQYF.

The rearrangement links TRBV11-2 to TRBJ2-1, with D unclear. CDR1 SGHAT and CDR2 FQNNGV come from the germline V gene. The CDR3 spans 13 residues. V lost 4 bases, J lost 9 bases, and 13 bases lay in between. The CDR3 region is CASSSLGMVEQFF. The CDR3 nucleotides read TGTGCCAGCAGCTCGTTGGGGATGGTTGAGCAGTTCTTC.

This clonotype occurred a few times. The chain recombines TRBV12-3 or TRBV12-4 with TRBJ1-6; D is unclear. The CDR3 runs to 11 residues. V lost 2 bases to trimming and J lost 7 bases, with 0 bases between them. The CDR3 sequence is CASSLNSPLHF. In nucleotides, the CDR3 is TGTGCCAGCAGTTTAAATTCACCCCTCCACTTT.

This clonotype has only a few counts. The chain combines TRBV7-3 with TRBJ2-1; weak D call: TRBD2 (5 bases). With 1 base removed from V and 0 bases from J, the gap between germline ends came to 13 bases. Germline V CDR1 and CDR2: SGHTA, FQGTGA. The CDR3 loop spans 17 amino acids. The CDR3 here is CASSLRRGNSSYNEQFF. The DNA of the CDR3 is TGTGCCAGCAGCTTAAGACGGGGAAACAGCTCCTACAATGAGCAGTTCTTC. Together with reference TRBV7-3 and TRBJ2-1, the CDR3 gives the full variable domain: GAGVSQTPSNKVTEKGKYVELRCDPISGHTALYWYRQSLGQGPEFLIYFQGTGAADDSGLPNDRFFAVRPEGSVSTLKIQRTERGDSAVYLCASSLRRGNSSYNEQFFGPGTRLTVL.

This clonotype was seen repeatedly, ten times or more. The chain joins TRBV20-1 to TRBJ2-3; possible D gene TRBD2, 6 bases. Trimming shortened V by 3 bases and J by 0 bases, and 7 bases separated the two germline ends. The CDR3 runs to 13 residues. CDR1 is DFQATT, CDR2 SNEGSKA, per germline (reference sequence). For the CDR3, the DNA is TGCAGTGCTAGGGGGACTAGCACAGATACGCAGTATTTT. It translates to CSARGTSTDTQYF.

There are a few counts of this clonotype. The chain couples TRBV5-5 to TRBJ2-7; D gene ambiguous. Germline V CDR1 and CDR2: SGHKS, YYEKEE (reference sequence). Between the trimmed V and J ends, which lost 4 bases and 8 bases, there was a span of 19 bases. CDR3 size: 14 residues. CDR3 nucleotides: TGTGCCAGCAGCCCACGGGCGGCTGTCTATAAGCAGTACGTC. Translated, it gives CASSPRAAVYKQYV.

This clonotype was seen repeatedly, ten times or more. The chain uses TRBV12-3 or TRBV12-4 and TRBJ2-7; D might be TRBD2 (5 bases). The CDR3 has 15 amino acids. The V end lost 6 bases, the J end lost 2 bases, and 17 bases lay between the germline ends. The CDR3 loop is CASSIWASQTYEQYF. The CDR3 coding sequence is TGTGCCAGCAGCATTTGGGCTAGCCAAACCTACGAGCAGTACTTC.

This clonotype was observed a few times. The rearrangement links TRBV6-6 to TRBJ2-5, with D possibly TRBD2 on 6 matching bases. The V and J ends lost 3 bases and 7 bases respectively, with 9 bases between them. Germline V lookup: CDR1 MNHNY, CDR2 SVGAGI (reference sequence). CDR3 length: 12 residues. The CDR3 DNA is TGTGCCAGCAGTTATGGAGGGGCGACCCAGTACTTC. Translating gives CASSYGGATQYF.

CDR3 nucleotides: TGCAGTGCTAGAGCCGGGGCAGCCCAGCCCCAGCATTTT. This sequence encodes CSARAGAAQPQHF. The genes are TRBV20-1 and TRBJ1-5; a weak D match, TRBD1 (5 bases). Germline V gene sequence: CDR1 DFQATT, CDR2 SNEGSKA (reference sequence). The germline V and J ends were trimmed by 1 base and 7 bases, with 11 bases remaining between them. CDR3 length: 13 amino acids.

This clonotype turned up a few times. The chain couples TRBV2 to TRBJ2-1; 7 bases are shared with TRBD1. The germline V gene has CDR1 SNHLY and CDR2 FYNNEI. The CDR3 runs to 13 residues. The V segment lost 6 bases and the J segment 4 bases; nucleotides outside the gene matches: 3. The CDR3 DNA sequence: TGTGCCAGCAGAGGGACAGATTACAATGAGCAGTTCTTC. Its protein is CASRGTDYNEQFF.

Only a few counts were recorded for this clonotype. The V call is TRBV29-1, the J call TRBJ2-1; D ambiguous. The CDR3 loop spans 13 amino acids. With 7 bases removed from V and 1 base from J, the gap between germline ends came to 11 bases. Germline CDR1 reads SQVTM; CDR2 reads ANQGSEA. Written as DNA, the CDR3 is TGCAGCGCAGAATGGGGTTCCTACAATGAGCAGTTCTTC. This encodes CSAEWGSYNEQFF.

This chain connects TRBV9 to TRBJ1-2; weak D call: TRBD1 (6 bases). Trimming cost V 4 bases and J 7 bases, with 20 bases left between them. The CDR3 loop spans 15 amino acids. Per the germline V gene, CDR1 is SGDLS and CDR2 is YYNGEE. This chain's CDR3 is CASSPRTRTAGGYTF. CDR3 bases: TGTGCCAGCAGCCCCAGAACACGGACAGCTGGTGGCTACACCTTC.